Listed below are T cell receptor beta chains from one sample, sequenced in a study of T cell repertoires in ileal Crohn's disease. Assay used: immunoSEQ multiplex PCR; TCRdb lists only in-frame clones, some missing. The table has 12,000 to 15,000 clones, roughly 78% seen once. Material for sequencing was ileal tissue. Source of these receptors: an adult with Crohn's disease. Both conserved end residues are part of each CDR3. The D gene is left open where the match is weak. For some rows the clone size is stated as once, few or many, or as a class when expanded; others skip it.

J gene | D gene | V gene | clone size | CDR3 protein | CDR3 DNA
TRBJ1-1 | - | TRBV9 | - | CASSVALGVPEAFF | TGTGCCAGCAGCGTAGCTTTAGGGGTGCCTGAAGCTTTCTTT
TRBJ1-5 | - | TRBV6-1 | - | CASSTGREQPQHF | TGTGCCAGCAGTACAGGGAGAGAACAGCCCCAGCATTTT
TRBJ1-2 | - | TRBV2 | - | CASSESTGLKYGYTF | TGTGCCAGCAGTGAATCCACTGGGCTCAAGTATGGCTACACCTTC
TRBJ2-3 | TRBD2 | TRBV30 | - | CAWSVAGTSAQYF | TGTGCCTGGAGTGTGGCCGGGACTAGCGCCCAGTATTTT
TRBJ2-7 | TRBD1 | TRBV7-9 | - | CASSSRRTGGDEQYF | TGTGCCAGCAGCTCGCGAAGGACAGGGGGCGACGAGCAGTACTTC
TRBJ2-7 | TRBD1 | TRBV4-3 | - | CASSRRQGAYEQYF | TGCGCCAGCAGCCGCAGACAGGGCGCCTACGAGCAGTACTTC
TRBJ1-3 | TRBD1 | TRBV6-5 | - | CASRPTGRNTIYF | TGTGCCAGCAGACCGACAGGGAGAAACACCATATATTTT
TRBJ2-7 | TRBD1 | TRBV9 | - | CASSPRQGSYEQYF | TGTGCCAGCAGCCCTCGACAGGGATCCTACGAGCAGTACTTC
TRBJ2-5 | - | TRBV7-6 | - | CASSLGFRSGETQYF | TGTGCCAGCAGCTTAGGTTTTAGGTCAGGGGAGACCCAGTACTTC
TRBJ1-4 | - | TRBV4-2 | - | CASSQDPQGSVNEKLFF | TGTGCCAGCAGCCAAGATCCCCAGGGCAGCGTTAATGAAAAACTGTTTTTT
TRBJ2-3 | - | TRBV15 | - | CATSRGLRRSERQDTDTQYF | TGTGCCACCAGCAGGGGGCTACGGCGGAGCGAGAGACAGGACACAGATACGCAGTATTTT
TRBJ2-1 | TRBD2 | TRBV29-1 | - | CSVDLAAYNEQFF | TGCAGCGTTGATCTAGCGGCCTACAATGAGCAGTTCTTC
TRBJ1-2 | TRBD1 | TRBV7-9 | - | CASSSGTAFNYGYTF | TGTGCCAGCAGCTCCGGGACAGCCTTCAACTATGGCTACACCTTC
TRBJ2-7 | - | TRBV6-1 | - | CASSEGTPYEQYF | TGTGCCAGCAGTGAAGGGACTCCCTACGAGCAGTACTTC
TRBJ2-3 | TRBD2 | TRBV6-1 | - | CASSARTSITRVDTQYF | TGTGCCAGCAGTGCACGGACTAGCATCACACGGGTAGATACGCAGTATTTT
TRBJ2-7 | TRBD1 | TRBV5-6 | - | CASSLFGTGPYEQYF | TGTGCCAGCAGCTTGTTCGGGACAGGGCCCTACGAGCAGTACTTC
TRBJ1-4 | - | TRBV30 | - | CAWKDSATNEKLFF | TGTGCCTGGAAGGACAGTGCAACTAATGAAAAACTGTTTTTT
TRBJ2-5 | TRBD2 | TRBV5-6 | few | CASSLKAGLAGGLTQYF | TGTGCCAGCAGCTTGAAGGCGGGACTAGCGGGGGGTCTGACCCAGTACTTC
TRBJ2-2 | TRBD1 | TRBV9 | - | CASSGSSFRGLDTGELFF | TGTGCCAGCAGCGGGAGTTCATTCAGGGGGCTCGACACCGGGGAGCTGTTTTTT
TRBJ2-7 | TRBD1 | TRBV7-9 | - | CASREDRGHSYEQYF | TGTGCCAGCAGAGAAGACAGGGGGCACTCCTACGAGCAGTACTTC
TRBJ2-2 | - | TRBV7-8 | few | CASSLVQGTGELFF | TGTGCCAGCAGCTTAGTCCAGGGGACCGGGGAGCTGTTTTTT
TRBJ1-6 | - | TRBV6-5 | - | CASRDGGSPLHF | TGTGCCAGCAGAGACGGGGGTTCGCCCCTCCACTTT